Listed below are T cell receptor beta chains from one sample, sequenced in a study of blood T cell repertoires in COVID-19. Clones were sequenced by immunoSEQ multiplex PCR, and TCRdb holds only the in-frame ones, with some missing. The sample lists roughly 100,000 clones; roughly 87% were seen once. Sequencing was carried out using peripheral blood. The receptors were gathered from a human donor in a cohort sampled during active COVID-19. CDR3s include the opening cysteine and the closing phenylalanine or tryptophan. The D gene is left open where the match is weak. Clone size appears in some rows only: once, few, many, or a class for an expanded clone.

CDR3 protein	CDR3 DNA	D gene	V gene	J gene	clone size
CASTPSGTGDQPQHF	TGTGCCAGCACCCCCTCCGGGACAGGGGACCAGCCCCAGCATTTT	TRBD1	TRBV6-5	TRBJ1-5	few
CASSLSGTVNEQYF	TGTGCCAGCAGCCTATCCGGGACAGTGAACGAGCAGTACTTC	TRBD1	TRBV7-9	TRBJ2-7	.
CATSEGRSYNEQFF	TGTGCCACCAGTGAAGGGAGAAGCTACAATGAGCAGTTCTTC	.	TRBV24-1	TRBJ2-1	.
CASSIDRETDTQYF	TGTGCCAGTAGTATCGACAGGGAGACAGATACGCAGTATTTT	TRBD1	TRBV19	TRBJ2-3	.
CASSLGQGTNEKLFF	TGTGCCAGCAGCTTGGGACAGGGAACTAATGAAAAACTGTTTTTT	TRBD1	TRBV5-4	TRBJ1-4	.
CASSKRTSGGYEQYF	TGTGCCAGCAGCAAACGGACTAGCGGAGGATACGAGCAGTACTTC	.	TRBV21-1	TRBJ2-7	.
CASSPVGSLQETQYF	TGTGCCAGCAGCCCCGTGGGGAGCCTCCAAGAGACCCAGTACTTC	.	TRBV5-6	TRBJ2-5	.
CASSLEGGPGRGETQYF	TGTGCCAGCAGTTTGGAGGGAGGGCCCGGCCGGGGAGAGACCCAGTACTTC	TRBD2	TRBV28	TRBJ2-5	.
CASSLYGYGEETQYF	TGTGCCAGCAGTTTATACGGGTACGGGGAGGAGACCCAGTACTTC	.	TRBV28	TRBJ2-5	.
CASSYSEEGGSEAFF	TGTGCCAGCAGTTACTCGGAGGAGGGGGGGTCTGAAGCTTTCTTT	.	TRBV6-5	TRBJ1-1	.
CASRFLAQGGYEQYF	TGTGCCAGCAGATTTTTAGCACAGGGGGGCTACGAGCAGTACTTC	TRBD1	TRBV27	TRBJ2-7	.
CASTLRGGDTQYF	TGTGCCAGCACCCTAAGGGGGGGGGATACGCAGTATTTT	.	TRBV12-3/TRBV12-4	TRBJ2-3	.
CATSRDRGQSISGSYNEQFF	TGTGCCACCAGCAGAGATCGGGGACAGTCAATTTCGGGGTCCTACAATGAGCAGTTCTTC	TRBD1	TRBV15	TRBJ2-1	.
CASSVPSGRAYEQYF	TGTGCCAGCAGTGTTCCTAGCGGGAGGGCCTACGAGCAGTACTTC	TRBD2	TRBV6-6	TRBJ2-7	.
CASSPRGSGGVNEQFF	TGTGCCAGTAGTCCCCGGGGGAGCGGGGGGGTGAATGAGCAGTTCTTC	TRBD2	TRBV19	TRBJ2-1	.
CAAGRGGYEQYF	TGTGCCGCGGGGCGGGGGGGCTACGAGCAGTACTTC	TRBD2	TRBV30	TRBJ2-7	once
CASSSTGPGNTIYF	TGTGCCAGCAGCTCGACAGGGCCTGGAAACACCATATATTTT	TRBD1	TRBV9	TRBJ1-3	.
CASSRTANQPQHF	TGTGCCAGCTCACGAACCGCGAATCAGCCCCAGCATTTT	.	TRBV18	TRBJ1-5	.
CASSVDASYGYTF	TGTGCCAGCAGCGTAGACGCGTCTTATGGCTACACCTTC	.	TRBV9	TRBJ1-2	.
CASSVGLAGGPYQETQYF	TGTGCCAGCAGCGTCGGACTAGCGGGAGGCCCGTACCAAGAGACCCAGTACTTC	TRBD2	TRBV5-6	TRBJ2-5	.
CASSQDWGGAREAFF	TGTGCCAGCAGCCAAGACTGGGGGGGCGCGAGGGAAGCTTTCTTT	.	TRBV3-1/TRBV3-2	TRBJ1-1	.
CASSYQRGPYNEQFF	TGTGCCAGCAGTTATCAGCGGGGGCCATACAATGAGCAGTTCTTC	TRBD2	TRBV6-6	TRBJ2-1	.
CASSSGTGPNEKLFF	TGTGCCAGCAGTTCAGGGACAGGGCCTAATGAAAAACTGTTTTTT	TRBD1	TRBV28	TRBJ1-4	few
CASSELGALIGNQPQHF	TGTGCCAGCAGTGAGTTGGGGGCGCTGATAGGCAATCAGCCCCAGCATTTT	.	TRBV6-1	TRBJ1-5	.
CAWSAGSWDNSPLHF	TGTGCCTGGAGTGCGGGGTCTTGGGATAATTCACCCCTCCACTTT	.	TRBV30	TRBJ1-6	.
CASSLSRVGSTEAFF	TGTGCCAGCAGCTTATCTCGGGTGGGGAGCACTGAAGCTTTCTTT	.	TRBV7-9	TRBJ1-1	once
CASSLGDRASTNEKLFF	TGTGCCAGCAGCTTGGGGGACAGGGCGTCAACTAATGAAAAACTGTTTTTT	TRBD1	TRBV7-9	TRBJ1-4	.
CASSSNPSSYEQYF	TGTGCCAGCAGCTCTAATCCGAGCTCCTACGAGCAGTACTTC	.	TRBV11-2	TRBJ2-7	.
CASSVAGGGELFF	TGTGCCAGCAGCGTAGCTGGAGGAGGGGAGCTGTTTTTT	.	TRBV9	TRBJ2-2	.
CASSLTVNTGELFF	TGTGCCAGCAGCTTAACAGTTAACACCGGGGAGCTGTTTTTT	.	TRBV7-9	TRBJ2-2	.